The 29 T cell receptor beta chains below come from one sample, sequenced in a study of OX40 agonist ivuxolimab in advanced cancers. TCRdb's table, derived via immunoSEQ multiplex PCR, lists solely in-frame clones and lacks some. Of 80,000 to 100,000 clones listed, 80% to 90% are singletons. The sample in question was CD4+ or CD8+ T cells sorted from blood, obtained in a trial of the OX40 agonist ivuxolimab. These receptors all stem from an adult with an advanced solid tumor such as melanoma, head and neck, liver or kidney cancer.

This rearrangement joins TRBV6-6 to TRBJ1-2; unclear D gene. Germline-derived CDR1 and CDR2 are MNHNY and SVGAGI (reference sequence). V lost 2 bases and J 6 bases, leaving 19 bases between the germline ends. The CDR3 is 16 residues long. In DNA, the CDR3 is TGTGCCAGCAGTTACAGTCAGGCAGCAGTTCAACATGGCTACACCTTC. Translation: CASSYSQAAVQHGYTF.

J is TRBJ1-4 and V is TRBV5-5; 9 bases are shared with TRBD1. CDR3 size: 14 residues. V dropped 2 bases and J dropped 5; count of bases not matched to a gene: 1. Germline-derived CDR1 and CDR2 are SGHKS and YYEKEE (reference sequence). Here the CDR3 reads CASSLTGGNEKLFF. CDR3 sequence (DNA): TGTGCCAGCAGCTTAACAGGGGGCAATGAAAAACTGTTTTTT.

The rearrangement joins TRBV27 to TRBJ2-5; 7 bases align to TRBD2. The V gene's germline CDR1 is MNHEY and CDR2 SMNVEV (reference sequence). CDR3 length equals 17 residues. The J segment lost 5 bases and the V segment lost 5 bases, leaving 17 bases of the junction unmatched. The CDR3, as DNA: TGTGCCAGCAGTGATAAACCCTCATGGGGGGGGGACGAGACCCAGTACTTC. Residues: CASSDKPSWGGDETQYF.

DNA for the CDR3: TGTGCCTGGAGTGTTATAGATAATTCACCCCTCCACTTT. Translating it yields CAWSVIDNSPLHF. The chain carries TRBV30 and TRBJ1-6; D unresolved. Between the trimmed V and J ends, which lost 0 bases and 5 bases, there was a span of 5 bases. CDR1 and CDR2 (germline): GTSNPN, SVGIG (reference sequence). This CDR3 has 13 residues.

This sequence joins TRBV30 and TRBJ1-2; D unclear. From germline, CDR1 is GTSNPN and CDR2 SVGIG (reference sequence). V lost 2 bases, J lost 4 bases, and 11 bases lay in between. The CDR3 has 13 residues. The CDR3 DNA reads as TGTGCCTGGAGTCTCCTCGGGAGCTATGGCTACACCTTC. Its translation: CAWSLLGSYGYTF.

This chain uses TRBV7-8 with TRBJ2-7, with a tentative D call TRBD1 (6 bases). With 1 base removed from V and 8 bases from J, the gap between germline ends came to 18 bases. From germline, CDR1 is SGHVS and CDR2 FQNEAQ. This CDR3 spans 15 amino acids. The CDR3 reads CASSLGGDTPYQQYF. CDR3 nucleotides: TGTGCCAGCAGCTTAGGTGGGGACACCCCGTACCAGCAGTACTTC.

This rearrangement joins TRBV2 to TRBJ2-1; 7 nucleotides agree with TRBD1. Germline CDR1 SNHLY, CDR2 FYNNEI. The CDR3 is made up of 13 amino acids. Trimming at V came to 5 bases and at J to 4 bases, leaving 2 bases not matched to a gene. CDR3 DNA sequence: TGTGCCAGCAGTAACAGGGGTTACAATGAGCAGTTCTTC. Translating gives CASSNRGYNEQFF.

Written as DNA, the CDR3 is TGTGCCAGCAGTTACGCGGGGGGGATGAACACTGAAGCTTTCTTT. Translation: CASSYAGGMNTEAFF. The chain carries TRBV6-5 and TRBJ1-1; possible D gene TRBD1, 5 bases. CDR3 length: 15 amino acids. Per germline, CDR1 MNHEY and CDR2 SVGAGI. V dropped 2 bases and J dropped 0 bases, with 10 bases sitting between them.

The genes are TRBV6-5 and TRBJ2-7, with TRBD2 matching over 12 bases. CDR3 size: 14 residues. The germline V gene has CDR1 MNHEY and CDR2 SVGAGI. The V and J ends lost 7 bases and 2 bases, in that order; junction bases with no gene match: 3. CDR3 in amino acids: CASTGLAGPYEQYF. The CDR3 DNA is TGTGCCAGCACCGGACTAGCGGGGCCCTACGAGCAGTACTTC.

CDR3 DNA: TGTGCCAGCAGCTTACGCCCGCCGGAGGAGGGAGCTGAAGCTTTCTTT. This codes for CASSLRPPEEGAEAFF. The V and J genes are TRBV7-9 and TRBJ1-1; D unresolved. The V end lost 2 bases, the J end lost 6 bases, and 19 bases lay between the germline ends. This CDR3 has 16 residues. From germline, CDR1 is SEHNR and CDR2 FQNEAQ (reference sequence). The full variable domain, in which reference TRBV7-9 and TRBJ1-1 provide the parts outside the CDR3, is DTGVSQNPRHKITKRGQNVTFRCDPISEHNRLYWYRQTLGQGPEFLTYFQNEAQLEKSRLLSDRFSAERPKGSFSTLEIQRTEQGDSAMYLCASSLRPPEEGAEAFFGQGTRLTVV.

The chain combines TRBV7-9 with TRBJ1-6; D gene unclear. CDR3 size: 15 residues. Trimming shortened V by 6 bases and J by 9 bases, and 18 bases separated the two germline ends. Per the germline V gene, CDR1 is SEHNR and CDR2 is FQNEAQ (reference sequence). CDR3 in DNA: TGTGCCAGCAGTTCCAAAGGGCTTCCCGGTTCACCCCTCCACTTT. The encoded protein is CASSSKGLPGSPLHF.

This clone was found once. This rearrangement joins TRBV4-3 to TRBJ2-6; D unclear. The V gene's germline CDR1 is LGHNA and CDR2 YSLEER. Trimming removed 0 bases at V and 4 bases at J, with 10 bases between. This CDR3 comprises 16 residues. CDR3 nucleotides: TGCGCCAGCAGCCAAGATAGAGACTCCGGGGCCAACGTCCTGACTTTC. It encodes CASSQDRDSGANVLTF.

This sequence joins TRBV7-6 and TRBJ2-1; 7 bases line up with TRBD2. The V gene's germline CDR1 is SGHVS and CDR2 FNYEAQ. The CDR3 sequence is 15 residues long. The ends lost 5 bases at V and 6 bases at J; junction bases unmatched: 10. The CDR3 loop is CASSSLRERGNEQFF. The CDR3, as DNA: TGTGCCAGCAGCAGCCTGCGGGAGAGGGGCAATGAGCAGTTCTTC.

The chain uses TRBV5-1 and TRBJ2-5, with D unclear. The CDR3 has 13 residues. The germline CDR1 and CDR2 sequences are SGHRS and YFSETQ. Trimming took off 4 bases at V and 2 bases at J, with 9 bases between the two ends. CDR3 protein: CASSRPGQETQYF. For the CDR3, the DNA is TGCGCCAGCAGCAGACCCGGACAAGAGACCCAGTACTTC.

This chain links TRBV5-1 with TRBJ1-1, with a weak D call TRBD1 (6 bases). CDR3 length: 14 amino acids. Per the germline V gene, CDR1 is SGHRS and CDR2 is YFSETQ. The V end was cut by 6 bases, the J end by 0 bases, with 12 bases between. The CDR3 loop reads CASNPDRMNTEAFF. For the CDR3, the DNA is TGCGCCAGCAACCCAGACAGGATGAACACTGAAGCTTTCTTT.

The V gene is TRBV7-2, the J gene TRBJ2-5; no clear D. The CDR3 contains 13 residues. V was cut by 2 bases and J by 6 bases, with 10 bases left in between. Germline assignment: CDR1 SGHTA and CDR2 FQGNSA. The CDR3, as DNA: TGTGCCAGCAGCTTAAACGGGCGGCAGACCCAGTACTTC. Translated: CASSLNGRQTQYF.

The chain employs TRBV7-8 and TRBJ2-7; D ambiguous. There are 12 residues in the CDR3. Germline loops: CDR1 SGHVS, CDR2 FQNEAQ. With 1 base removed from V and 4 bases from J, the gap between germline ends came to 5 bases. CDR3 loop: CASSLGEYEQYF. The DNA for the CDR3 is TGTGCCAGCAGCTTAGGCGAGTACGAGCAGTACTTC.

V usage is TRBV11-1 and J usage is TRBJ2-1, with D possibly matching TRBD2 (6 bases). CDR3 length: 15 amino acids. From germline, CDR1 is SGHAT and CDR2 FQDESV (reference sequence). Deletions cut 2 bases from V and 3 bases from J, with 11 bases between. In DNA form, the CDR3 reads TGTGCCAGCAGCTTAACCGGGACTGACTACAATGAGCAGTTCTTC. Protein sequence: CASSLTGTDYNEQFF.

This clone was seen a single time. The chain recombines TRBV5-1 with TRBJ1-1; D uncertain. V was clipped by 3 bases and J by 2 bases, with 2 bases between them. The CDR3 extends over 11 amino acids. Germline CDR1 is SGHRS and CDR2 is YFSETQ. The CDR3 protein is CASSSNTEAFF. CDR3 bases: TGCGCCAGCAGCTCTAACACTGAAGCTTTCTTT.

This clone has just one count. The V gene is TRBV6-4, the J gene TRBJ1-5; D is uncertain. This CDR3 is built from 14 residues. Germline V lookup: CDR1 MRHNA, CDR2 SNTAGT. The V end was cut by 4 bases, the J end by 2 bases, with 9 bases between. The CDR3 sequence is CASSAIAGNQPQHF. CDR3 DNA: TGTGCCAGCAGTGCCATCGCTGGCAATCAGCCCCAGCATTTT.

The rearrangement links TRBV13 to TRBJ1-1; D is ambiguous. With 0 bases removed from V and 8 bases from J, the gap between germline ends came to 13 bases. This CDR3 is 14 amino acids long. Germline V gene data show CDR1 as PRHDT and CDR2 as FYEKMQ (reference sequence). For the CDR3, the DNA is TGTGCCAGCAGCTTAGGCCTAAGCCCTCGGGAAGCTTTCTTT. Protein sequence: CASSLGLSPREAFF. The full variable domain, rest sourced from reference TRBV13 and TRBJ1-1, is AAGVIQSPRHLIKEKRETATLKCYPIPRHDTVYWYQQGPGQDPQFLISFYEKMQSDKGSIPDRFSAQQFSDYHSELNMSSLELGDSALYFCASSLGLSPREAFFGQGTRLTVV.

The chain has TRBV5-1 and TRBJ2-7, with D possibly TRBD1 on 6 matching bases. The germline V gene encodes CDR1 SGHRS and CDR2 YFSETQ. V lost 3 bases and J lost 3, with 13 bases in between. CDR3 length: 14 residues. The CDR3 nucleotides are TGCGCCAGCAGCTCATTGGACAGTTTCTACGAGCAGTACTTC. Translation gives CASSSLDSFYEQYF.

The chain combines TRBV27 with TRBJ1-2; D gene unclear. The germline V gene has CDR1 MNHEY and CDR2 SMNVEV (reference sequence). The CDR3 consists of 11 residues. With 4 bases removed from V and 8 bases from J, the gap between germline ends came to 8 bases. As DNA, the CDR3 is TGTGCCAGCAGTTCCTCCGAGGGCTACACCTTC. Encoded protein: CASSSSEGYTF.

The CDR3 coding sequence is TGTGCCAGCAGCTTCACGGACAGGGACACTGAAGCTTTCTTT. It is translated as CASSFTDRDTEAFF. V and J are TRBV11-2 and TRBJ1-1, with 8 bases aligning to TRBD1. The J segment lost 3 bases and the V segment lost 3 bases, leaving 3 bases of the junction unmatched. The CDR3 extends over 14 amino acids. CDR1 is SGHAT and CDR2 is FQNNGV in the germline V gene. The whole variable domain, remainder taken from reference TRBV11-2 and TRBJ1-1, is EAGVAQSPRYKIIEKRQSVAFWCNPISGHATLYWYQQILGQGPKLLIQFQNNGVVDDSQLPKDRFSAERLKGVDSTLKIQPAKLEDSAVYLCASSFTDRDTEAFFGQGTRLTVV.

The chain joins TRBV6-1 to TRBJ1-4; D uncertain. Trimming removed 7 bases from V and 5 bases from J, with 17 bases in between. The CDR3 has 15 amino acids. Germline lookup yields CDR1 MNHNS and CDR2 SASEGT. The CDR3 nucleotides read TGTGCCAGCACCCTTGCCCGGGCCTACAATGAAAAACTGTTTTTT. The encoded protein is CASTLARAYNEKLFF.

The chain couples TRBV6-5 to TRBJ2-5, with 7 bases that match TRBD1. The J segment lost 7 bases and the V segment lost 5 bases, leaving 13 bases of the junction unmatched. Germline V CDR1 and CDR2: MNHEY, SVGAGI. CDR3 length equals 15 residues. The CDR3 region has the DNA TGTGCCAGCAGTGCTGGACAGGATGCTCGGTGGACCCAGTACTTC. Its protein product is CASSAGQDARWTQYF.

Written as DNA, the CDR3 is TGTGCCAGCTCACCTGGGACTCTCTATGGCTACACCTTC. Its translation is CASSPGTLYGYTF. The V gene is TRBV18, the J gene TRBJ1-2; D is possibly TRBD1 (5 bases). The germline V gene has CDR1 KGHSH and CDR2 LQKENI. Trimming took off 3 bases at V and 4 bases at J, with 9 bases between the two ends. The CDR3 is 13 amino acids.

The CDR3 bases are TGTGCCAGCTCCCCTCCCGGGACAGGGGGCACTGAAGCTTTCTTT. Translating gives CASSPPGTGGTEAFF. V is TRBV18 and J is TRBJ1-1; the match to TRBD1 covers 11 bases. The CDR3 is 15 amino acids. Germline V gene sequence: CDR1 KGHSH, CDR2 LQKENI. V lost 6 bases and J lost 4; bases outside the gene matches: 7.

This clone was counted once. The rearrangement uses TRBV4-1 and TRBJ2-3; TRBD1 matches at 7 bases. With V trimmed by 4 bases and J by 0 bases, 4 bases remained unmatched. From germline, CDR1 is MGHRA and CDR2 YSYEKL. The CDR3 is made up of 15 amino acids. The CDR3 here is CASSPGTVSTDTQYF. CDR3 bases: TGCGCCAGCAGCCCCGGGACAGTCAGCACAGATACGCAGTATTTT.